The 29 T cell receptor beta chains below come from one sample, sequenced in a study of cytomegalovirus exposure and HLA in healthy donors. The PCR contained 60 Vbeta and 13 Jbeta primers. TCRdb keeps only in-frame clones here, not all; method: immunoSEQ multiplex PCR. This table has about 200,000 clones, around four fifths appearing once. Specimen: PBMCs. The receptors shown here come from a middle-aged woman in good health and CMV-seronegative.

The sample holds a few counts of this clone. The V call is TRBV7-3, the J call TRBJ2-6; TRBD1 agrees at 8 bases. CDR1 SGHTA and CDR2 FQGTGA come from the germline V gene. J was trimmed by 4 bases and V by 6 bases; bases with no gene match: 17. This CDR3 spans 19 amino acids. The CDR3 sequence is CASRHGTGLEMGGANVLTF. For the CDR3, the DNA is TGTGCCAGCAGACACGGGACAGGTCTCGAGATGGGGGGGGCCAACGTCCTGACTTTC.

This clone has only a few counts. V usage is TRBV7-9 and J usage is TRBJ1-2, with a weak D call TRBD1 (5 bases). Trimming took 5 bases from V and 6 from J, leaving 13 bases between them. The length of the CDR3 is 13 residues. Per the germline V gene, CDR1 is SEHNR and CDR2 is FQNEAQ (reference sequence). In DNA form, the CDR3 reads TGTGCCAGCAGCCCCCGGACAAGGGATGGCTACACCTTC. Encoded protein: CASSPRTRDGYTF.

The chain uses TRBV19 and TRBJ2-1; 9 bases match TRBD2. CDR1 and CDR2 (germline): LNHDA, SQIVND (reference sequence). The V and J ends lost 5 bases and 4 bases, in that order; junction bases with no gene match: 3. The length of the CDR3 is 14 residues. Here the CDR3 reads CASSPSGIYNEQFF. CDR3 DNA: TGTGCCAGTAGTCCTAGCGGGATATACAATGAGCAGTTCTTC.

This clone was counted many times. The rearrangement uses TRBV7-8 and TRBJ2-7; unclear D gene. Looked up from germline, CDR1 is SGHVS and CDR2 is FQNEAQ. The germline V and J ends were trimmed by 2 bases and 6 bases, with 14 bases remaining between them. This CDR3 comprises 14 residues. In nucleotides, the CDR3 is TGTGCCAGCAGCTTATTGCGGAGTTCTCCCGAGCAGTACTTC. Its protein is CASSLLRSSPEQYF.

The rearrangement links TRBV1 to TRBJ2-3; TRBD2 is the table's D call, not checked against the DNA. TRBV1 is shown as a pseudogene. There are 16 residues in the CDR3. The CDR3 is CTSSQVRLAGSDTRYF. In DNA, the CDR3 is TGCACCAGCAGCCAAGTGAGACTAGCGGGATCCGATACGCGGTATTTT.

This rearrangement joins TRBV10-1 to TRBJ2-2, with D perhaps matching TRBD1 (5 bases). This CDR3 is built from 16 residues. Trimming cost V 0 bases and J 6 bases, with 14 bases left between them. Germline CDR1 and CDR2: WNHNN and SYGVQD (reference sequence). The CDR3 sequence is CASSESARVLAGELFF. CDR3 bases: TGCGCCAGCAGTGAGTCGGCCAGGGTCTTGGCCGGGGAGCTGTTTTTT.

This chain connects TRBV30 to TRBJ2-2, with TRBD2 as a possible D gene (5 bases). Germline V gene lookup returns CDR1 GTSNPN and CDR2 SVGIG (reference sequence). V lost 2 bases and J 0 bases, leaving 7 bases between the germline ends. The CDR3 consists of 14 residues. CDR3 in DNA: TGTGCCTGGAGTACCGGGACGAACACCGGGGAGCTGTTTTTT. Translation: CAWSTGTNTGELFF.

CDR3 bases: TGTGCCAGCAGTACTCGGGACTTTGAGCAGTTCTTC. Translated: CASSTRDFEQFF. V gene TRBV2 combines with J gene TRBJ2-1; the D gene is possibly TRBD2 (6 bases). V gave up 5 bases and J gave up 9 bases, with 11 bases separating them. This CDR3 comprises 12 residues. Germline CDR1 SNHLY, CDR2 FYNNEI.

The chain recombines TRBV9 with TRBJ2-2, with 11 bases identical to TRBD1. Unmatched junction bases numbered 8, after V lost 1 base and J lost 6 bases. Germline V CDR1 and CDR2: SGDLS, YYNGEE. The CDR3 length is 17 residues. CDR3 bases: TGTGCCAGCAGCGTACGATCCGGGACAGGGGGATCCGGGGAGCTGTTTTTT. Its protein is CASSVRSGTGGSGELFF.

This clone was recorded once. The chain uses TRBV28 and TRBJ2-3, with D possibly being TRBD2 (6 bases). There are 14 residues in the CDR3. Per the germline V gene, CDR1 is MDHEN and CDR2 is SYDVKM. The V end lost 7 bases, the J end lost 0 bases, and 11 bases lay between the germline ends. This CDR3 reads CASKFGGSTDTQYF. The DNA for the CDR3 is TGTGCCAGCAAGTTCGGAGGGAGCACAGATACGCAGTATTTT.

This clone was observed a few times. The CDR3 reads CASRDWDSPGGELFF. The CDR3 DNA follows: TGTGCCAGCAGAGATTGGGACTCCCCGGGGGGGGAGCTGTTTTTT. The chain joins TRBV27 to TRBJ2-2; a weak D match, TRBD2 (6 bases). The germline gives CDR1 MNHEY, CDR2 SMNVEV (reference sequence). This CDR3 comprises 15 residues. Trimming took 6 bases from V and 8 from J, leaving 19 bases between them.

The rearrangement uses TRBV2 and TRBJ1-5; 9 nucleotides line up with TRBD1. The germline gives CDR1 SNHLY, CDR2 FYNNEI. Trimming at V came to 9 bases and at J to 9 bases, leaving 9 bases not matched to a gene. The CDR3 has 13 residues. CDR3 residues: CASGDRVLAPQHF. For the CDR3, the DNA is TGTGCCAGTGGGGACAGGGTGCTTGCGCCCCAGCATTTT.

This clone was seen once. The chain recombines TRBV5-1 with TRBJ2-3, with TRBD1 matching over 7 bases. Trimming cost V 0 bases and J 2 bases; bases outside gene matches: 12. CDR1 and CDR2 from the germline V gene are SGHRS and YFSETQ. This CDR3 is 18 amino acids long. This CDR3 reads CASSLAPGQILITDTQYF. The CDR3 DNA is TGCGCCAGCAGCTTGGCGCCGGGACAGATCCTTATCACAGATACGCAGTATTTT.

This clone was found a few times. The chain joins TRBV19 to TRBJ2-2; 9 nucleotides line up with TRBD2. The V gene's germline CDR1 is LNHDA and CDR2 SQIVND (reference sequence). The length of the CDR3 is 15 residues. The CDR3 DNA sequence: TGTGCGGCAGGGCGGGAGGGCGTGTACACCGGGGAGCTGTTTTTT. Its protein product is CAAGREGVYTGELFF.

The V and J genes are TRBV4-1 and TRBJ2-5; 12 nucleotides match TRBD2. Germline loops: CDR1 MGHRA, CDR2 YSYEKL. The CDR3 sequence is 17 residues long. With 4 bases clipped from V and 1 base from J, the junction kept 7 bases outside the gene matches. CDR3 nucleotides: TGCGCCAGCAGCCCACGGGGGGGACTAGCGGGCCAAGAGACCCAGTACTTC. It is translated as CASSPRGGLAGQETQYF.

The chain is built from TRBV14 and TRBJ2-7; D not resolved. V lost 4 bases to trimming and J lost 5 bases, with 12 bases between them. Germline CDR1 is SGHDN and CDR2 is FVKESK. The CDR3 has 13 residues. The CDR3 spells CASSPRVLNEQYF. The CDR3, as DNA: TGTGCCAGCAGCCCCCGCGTTTTGAACGAGCAGTACTTC.

This clone was seen more than once but under ten times. The germline gene is not matched at one end of the junction; a read error may be the cause. CDR3 protein: CASSLWTSGVQHF. Here the CDR3 DNA reads TGTGCCAGCAGCCTATGGACTAGCGGGGTCCAACACTTC. The chain combines TRBV5-4 with TRBJ2-5, with 12 bases matching TRBD2. CDR3 length: 13 residues. CDR1 is SGHNT and CDR2 is YYREEE in the germline V gene (reference sequence).

The rearrangement uses TRBV11-2 and TRBJ2-1; D is possibly TRBD2 (6 bases). This CDR3 region has 17 residues. Germline lookup yields CDR1 SGHAT and CDR2 FQNNGV. V was trimmed by 5 bases and J by 0 bases, leaving 17 bases between them. The CDR3 DNA reads TGTGCCAGCAGCCCGCCCTCCGACGGGAGCTCCTACAATGAGCAGTTCTTC. It yields the protein CASSPPSDGSSYNEQFF. Drawing the rest from reference TRBV11-2 and TRBJ2-1, the complete variable domain is EAGVAQSPRYKIIEKRQSVAFWCNPISGHATLYWYQQILGQGPKLLIQFQNNGVVDDSQLPKDRFSAERLKGVDSTLKIQPAKLEDSAVYLCASSPPSDGSSYNEQFFGPGTRLTVL.

The CDR3 nucleotides read TGTGCCAGCAGCCCATTCGTAGCGGAGACCTACGAGCAGTACTTC. It encodes CASSPFVAETYEQYF. This chain links TRBV7-6 with TRBJ2-7; tentative D call: TRBD2 (6 bases). Trimming removed 5 bases at V and 2 bases at J, with 16 bases between. Germline assignment: CDR1 SGHVS and CDR2 FNYEAQ. The CDR3 runs to 15 residues.

The chain carries TRBV7-8 and TRBJ1-2; D call uncertain. The CDR3 totals 13 residues. V was trimmed by 5 bases and J by 3 bases, leaving 10 bases between them. CDR1 and CDR2 (germline): SGHVS, FQNEAQ. Here the CDR3 reads CASSLYGDYGYTF. The CDR3 coding sequence is TGTGCCAGCAGCCTTTACGGTGACTATGGCTACACCTTC.

Concerning this clone: This likely comes from a read error, as the CDR3 has no conserved phenylalanine or tryptophan at its end. The rearrangement links TRBV7-9 to TRBJ1-1; 7 nucleotides line up with TRBD1. With V trimmed by 5 bases and J by 2 bases, 8 bases remained unmatched. The CDR3 has 15 amino acids. Per germline, CDR1 SEHNR and CDR2 FQNEAQ (reference sequence). The CDR3 spells CASSPRTGTNTEAFL. CDR3 coding DNA: TGTGCCAGCAGCCCGAGGACAGGCACAAACACTGAAGCTTTCCTT.

The chain links TRBV30 to TRBJ1-5, with D tentatively TRBD1 (5 bases). V was cut by 0 bases and J by 6 bases, with 15 bases left in between. There are 15 residues in the CDR3. Germline CDR1 and CDR2: GTSNPN and SVGIG (reference sequence). The CDR3 sequence is CAWSVVLGGTQPQHF. The CDR3 DNA reads as TGTGCCTGGAGTGTAGTCCTGGGGGGGACTCAGCCCCAGCATTTT.

The V call is TRBV30, the J call TRBJ2-7; the D gene is possibly TRBD1 (6 bases). Germline CDR1 is GTSNPN and CDR2 is SVGIG (reference sequence). This CDR3 spans 13 amino acids. Trimming cost V 3 bases and J 3 bases, with 12 bases left between them. CDR3 sequence: CAWRVRGSYEQYF. In DNA, the CDR3 is TGTGCCTGGAGGGTAAGGGGGAGCTACGAGCAGTACTTC.

This chain links TRBV19 with TRBJ1-1; D gene ambiguous. This CDR3 contains 15 residues. Germline CDR1 is LNHDA and CDR2 is SQIVND (reference sequence). V lost 7 bases and J lost 1, with 16 bases in between. The CDR3 loop is CASTSVVSPNTEAFF. CDR3 DNA: TGTGCCAGTACCTCGGTAGTAAGCCCGAACACTGAAGCTTTCTTT.

This chain uses TRBV5-5 with TRBJ1-1; 7 nucleotides match TRBD1. This CDR3 contains 14 residues. The junction had 4 bases not matched to a gene; V was cut back by 3 bases and J by 2 bases. Germline values: CDR1 SGHKS, CDR2 YYEKEE (reference sequence). Written as DNA, the CDR3 is TGTGCCAGCAGCTGGAGACAGGGAAACACTGAAGCTTTCTTT. The encoded protein is CASSWRQGNTEAFF.

The chain carries TRBV6-1 and TRBJ1-2; maybe TRBD1 (5 bases). V was trimmed by 2 bases and J by 1 base, leaving 8 bases between them. Germline V gene lookup returns CDR1 MNHNS and CDR2 SASEGT. This CDR3 has 14 amino acids. This CDR3 is CASSEIDSNYGYTF. The CDR3 nucleotides are TGTGCCAGCAGTGAAATCGACAGTAACTATGGCTACACCTTC.

This chain links TRBV7-3 with TRBJ2-2; possibly TRBD1 for D (6 bases). This CDR3 spans 17 amino acids. The ends were cut back, 3 bases at V and 6 bases at J, with 20 bases in the middle. Germline CDR1 SGHTA, CDR2 FQGTGA. The CDR3 DNA reads as TGTGCCAGCAGCTTCCCTGCGGGCAGGGGTATTCCCGGGGAGCTGTTTTTT. The encoded protein is CASSFPAGRGIPGELFF.

The chain carries TRBV19 and TRBJ2-7, with D perhaps matching TRBD1 (5 bases). The CDR3 loop spans 14 amino acids. The germline V gene encodes CDR1 LNHDA and CDR2 SQIVND (reference sequence). Trimming took off 3 bases at V and 5 bases at J, with 14 bases between the two ends. The CDR3 sequence is CASSIVAGFHEQYF. In DNA form, the CDR3 reads TGTGCCAGTAGTATCGTTGCAGGGTTCCACGAGCAGTACTTC.

The rearrangement uses TRBV7-6 and TRBJ2-5; 9 bases match TRBD2. The CDR3 has 14 residues. V dropped 1 base and J dropped 3; count of bases not matched to a gene: 0. Per the germline V gene, CDR1 is SGHVS and CDR2 is FNYEAQ. The CDR3 nucleotides are TGTGCCAGCAGCTTAGGACTAGCGGAAGAGACCCAGTACTTC. It codes for CASSLGLAEETQYF.